The 22 T cell receptor beta chains in this list originate from one sample, sequenced in a study of T cell changes during pregnancy in multiple sclerosis. Measured with immunoSEQ multiplex PCR; TCRdb has only the in-frame clones, and not every one. The sample holds roughly 110,000 clones, about nine tenths seen once. The sample here was peripheral blood, taken after pregnancy. These receptors all come from a female donor with multiple sclerosis, enrolled in a pregnancy study.

The chain joins TRBV6-4 to TRBJ1-2, with 9 bases lining up with TRBD1. The V segment lost 6 bases and the J segment 2 bases; nucleotides outside the gene matches: 7. CDR3 length equals 15 residues. Per the germline V gene, CDR1 is MRHNA and CDR2 is SNTAGT. The CDR3 region is CASSRTGTGNYGYTF. For the CDR3, the DNA is TGTGCCAGCAGCCGCACCGGGACAGGGAACTATGGCTACACCTTC.

The chain uses TRBV5-1 and TRBJ1-1, with 7 bases matching TRBD1. CDR3 size: 17 residues. CDR1 SGHRS and CDR2 YFSETQ come from the germline V gene. The J segment lost 6 bases and the V segment lost 4 bases, leaving 18 bases of the junction unmatched. CDR3 coding DNA: TGCGCCAGCAGCCCCCTAGGACAGGTGGAAGGGGGGCCTGAAGCTTTCTTT. This encodes CASSPLGQVEGGPEAFF.

CDR3 sequence reads: CASSPSRSGSSYNEQFF. The CDR3 DNA is TGTGCCAGCAGCCCCAGCCGAAGCGGGAGCTCCTACAATGAGCAGTTCTTC. The chain uses TRBV9 and TRBJ2-1, with 8 bases matching TRBD2. Germline V gene data show CDR1 as SGDLS and CDR2 as YYNGEE. J lost 0 bases, V lost 4 bases, and 9 bases had no gene match. The CDR3 consists of 17 residues.

V usage is TRBV5-1 and J usage is TRBJ2-1; 11 bases match TRBD2. Germline assignment: CDR1 SGHRS and CDR2 YFSETQ. The CDR3 covers 16 residues. V gave up 4 bases and J gave up 10 bases; unmatched junction bases: 13. The DNA for the CDR3 is TGCGCCAGCAGCAGAAGACCGGGACTAGCGGTGCCGGAGCAGTTCTTC. The encoded protein is CASSRRPGLAVPEQFF.

The chain employs TRBV9 and TRBJ2-5; possible D gene TRBD2, 5 bases. Trimming took 0 bases from V and 7 from J, leaving 16 bases between them. The germline CDR1 and CDR2 sequences are SGDLS and YYNGEE. The CDR3 loop spans 15 amino acids. The CDR3 loop reads CASSVEGGGSGTQYF. CDR3 sequence (DNA): TGTGCCAGCAGCGTAGAGGGTGGAGGTTCGGGGACCCAGTACTTC.

The J gene is TRBJ2-5, the V gene TRBV29-1, with 9 positions matching TRBD1. The V gene's germline CDR1 is SQVTM and CDR2 ANQGSEA. The CDR3 loop spans 15 amino acids. V lost 0 bases to trimming and J lost 3 bases; unmatched junction nucleotides: 5. CDR3 residues: CSVEDRDRVEETQYF. The CDR3 DNA reads TGCAGCGTTGAAGATCGGGACAGGGTAGAAGAGACCCAGTACTTC.

The CDR3 reads CASSIEIGSARVYEQYF. The CDR3 bases are TGTGCCAGTAGTATAGAGATCGGGAGTGCCCGGGTGTACGAGCAGTACTTC. The chain uses TRBV19 and TRBJ2-7, with D perhaps TRBD2 (6 bases). V dropped 0 bases and J dropped 4 bases, with 19 bases sitting between them. CDR1 is LNHDA, CDR2 SQIVND, per germline (reference sequence). This CDR3 comprises 17 residues.

CDR3 loop: CASSLLPQEVYGYTF. The CDR3 coding sequence is TGCGCCAGCAGTCTCCTCCCCCAGGAGGTCTATGGCTACACCTTC. The chain joins TRBV23-1 to TRBJ1-2; D is unclear. TRBV23-1 is placed among ORFs of uncertain function. This CDR3 has 15 residues. V lost 4 bases to trimming and J lost 4 bases, with 16 bases between them.

V and J are TRBV19 and TRBJ2-7, with 7 nucleotides matching TRBD1. With V trimmed by 3 bases and J by 4 bases, 6 bases remained unmatched. CDR1 and CDR2 (germline): LNHDA, SQIVND (reference sequence). CDR3 length equals 14 residues. The chain's CDR3 is CASSIRDRPYEQYF. As DNA, the CDR3 is TGTGCCAGTAGTATCCGGGACAGACCTTACGAGCAGTACTTC.

CDR3 sequence (DNA): TGTGCCAGCAGCCTCCCAGCGGGGGGCACAGAGACCCAGTACTTC. It yields the protein CASSLPAGGTETQYF. This chain uses TRBV5-4 with TRBJ2-5; 9 bases are a match to TRBD2. The CDR3 is made up of 15 amino acids. The germline V gene has CDR1 SGHNT and CDR2 YYREEE (reference sequence). Trimming took 4 bases from V and 4 from J; bases not matched to a gene: 8.

This chain joins TRBV29-1 and TRBJ1-1; 8 nucleotides line up with TRBD1. The CDR3 loop spans 13 amino acids. V lost 2 bases, J lost 6 bases, and 5 bases stayed unmatched. Per germline, CDR1 SQVTM and CDR2 ANQGSEA. CDR3 in amino acids: CSVENRGISEAFF. CDR3 coding DNA: TGCAGCGTTGAAAACAGGGGGATCTCTGAAGCTTTCTTT.

The chain joins TRBV7-3 to TRBJ2-6, with 7 bases fitting TRBD2. The CDR3 sequence is 17 residues long. The V gene's germline CDR1 is SGHTA and CDR2 FQGTGA. V lost 0 bases, J lost 4 bases, and 6 bases stayed unmatched. The DNA of the CDR3 is TGTGCCAGCAGCTTAACTGGGGGGGGTGCAGGGGCCAACGTCCTGACTTTC. This encodes CASSLTGGGAGANVLTF.

This chain joins TRBV5-1 and TRBJ2-7; the match to TRBD2 covers 7 bases. This CDR3 contains 15 residues. The V and J ends lost 0 bases and 5 bases, in that order; junction bases with no gene match: 8. Germline assignment: CDR1 SGHRS and CDR2 YFSETQ. The CDR3 here is CASSLAAGVTHEQYF. The CDR3 DNA follows: TGCGCCAGCAGCTTGGCGGCGGGAGTAACCCACGAGCAGTACTTC.

The rearrangement links TRBV14 to TRBJ1-2; 8 nucleotides align to TRBD1. With V trimmed by 3 bases and J by 0 bases, 6 bases remained unmatched. This CDR3 has 16 residues. From germline, CDR1 is SGHDN and CDR2 FVKESK. This CDR3 reads CASSQAGTGPNYGYTF. CDR3 nucleotide sequence: TGTGCCAGCAGCCAGGCCGGGACAGGACCTAACTATGGCTACACCTTC.

This clone was observed a single time. The rearrangement uses TRBV2 and TRBJ1-6, with D hard to call. In germline, CDR1 is SNHLY, CDR2 FYNNEI. The CDR3 is made up of 16 amino acids. Trimming took 7 bases from V and 10 from J, leaving 23 bases between them. CDR3 nucleotide sequence: TGTGCCAGCATCGGTTCTACCCCGATGACATACTCACCCCTCCACTTT. This encodes CASIGSTPMTYSPLHF.

J is TRBJ1-1 and V is TRBV7-9; D remains ambiguous. Germline V gives CDR1 SEHNR, CDR2 FQNEAQ (reference sequence). The CDR3 loop spans 14 amino acids. V was pared by 5 bases and J by 6 bases, with 16 bases between. The CDR3: CASSPPSVGAEAFF. CDR3 DNA: TGTGCCAGCAGCCCTCCCAGTGTGGGCGCTGAAGCTTTCTTT.

V and J are TRBV5-4 and TRBJ2-5; a weak D match, TRBD2 (6 bases). The V end lost 4 bases, the J end lost 4 bases, and 14 bases lay between the germline ends. The germline gives CDR1 SGHNT, CDR2 YYREEE (reference sequence). The CDR3 covers 14 residues. CDR3 residues: CASSLGLTRETQYF. In DNA, the CDR3 is TGTGCCAGCAGCCTGGGACTCACCAGAGAGACCCAGTACTTC.

V is TRBV10-2 and J is TRBJ1-1; D unresolved. The CDR3 contains 12 residues. Trimming left V 8 bases short and J 7 bases short, with 14 bases between. From germline, CDR1 is WSHSY and CDR2 SAAADI. The CDR3, as DNA: TGCGCCAGCCGATACAGAGAGGGTGAAGCTTTCTTT. It translates to CASRYREGEAFF.

This clone has just one count. V is TRBV5-1 and J is TRBJ1-2; tentative D call: TRBD1 (6 bases). The CDR3 consists of 16 residues. Germline CDR1 and CDR2: SGHRS and YFSETQ. Trimming shortened V by 3 bases and J by 6 bases, and 21 bases separated the two germline ends. This CDR3 is CASSSARQAVRDGYTF. CDR3 DNA sequence: TGCGCCAGCAGCTCTGCGAGACAGGCAGTTCGAGATGGCTACACCTTC.

This sequence joins TRBV7-6 and TRBJ2-1; 9 bases map to TRBD2. Trimming took 3 bases from V and 10 from J; bases not matched to a gene: 7. CDR3 length: 14 residues. Looked up from germline, CDR1 is SGHVS and CDR2 is FNYEAQ. The CDR3 coding sequence is TGTGCCAGCAGCTTGGGAGCGGGAGGCTGGGAGCAGTTCTTC. Its translation is CASSLGAGGWEQFF. Full variable domain (outside the CDR3, taken from reference TRBV7-6 and TRBJ2-1): GAGVSQSPRYKVTKRGQDVALRCDPISGHVSLYWYRQALGQGPEFLTYFNYEAQQDKSGLPNDRFSAERPEGSISTLTIQRTEQRDSAMYRCASSLGAGGWEQFFGPGTRLTVL.

V usage is TRBV7-3 and J usage is TRBJ1-4; 8 positions match TRBD1. There are 13 residues in the CDR3. Germline CDR1 SGHTA, CDR2 FQGTGA. V trimming: 5 bases; J trimming: 8 bases; junction bases outside the gene matches: 4. Written as DNA, the CDR3 is TGTGCCAGCAGCCTCAACAGGGGGGAAAAACTGTTTTTT. As protein: CASSLNRGEKLFF.

V usage is TRBV2 and J usage is TRBJ2-3; weak D call: TRBD1 (6 bases). The germline gives CDR1 SNHLY, CDR2 FYNNEI. CDR3 length: 14 amino acids. V was shortened by 3 bases and J by 1 base, with 8 bases between the two germline ends. This chain's CDR3 is CASSEYRGTDTQYF. The CDR3 DNA reads TGTGCCAGCAGTGAGTACAGGGGCACAGATACGCAGTATTTT.